This T cell receptor (beta chain) derives from a study of blood T cells in healthy people across ages. General observations from the study: When set beside aged donors, long-lived donors presented more naive CD4+ cells and higher diversity. The unsorted PBMCs prevented any conclusive comparison of naive versus antigen-experienced cells.

With V trimmed by 10 bases and J by 3 bases, 9 bases remained unmatched. The CDR3 sequence is 13 residues long. Germline CDR1 is MNHNS and CDR2 is SASEGT. With a J-beta primer mix and a sample-barcoded 5' primer, a second PCR ran roughly 7 to 11 cycles. TCRdb reprocessed the 5' RACE reads with MiXCR, giving one entry per CDR3 protein. This sample carries 1.5 million to 2 million distinct CDR3 sequences, roughly a third of them seen once, and the ten largest clones take around 11%. Turning to this clonotype: Its antigen is currently unknown.

Isolation yielded PBMCs, at least 7 million per sample, in every case. The rearrangement joins TRBV6-1 to TRBJ2-7; 7 nucleotides agree with TRBD2. The TCR sequence derives from a woman under 40 in good health. Material: blood. The CDR3 spells CAIGKGGNYEQYF. CDR3 DNA: TGTGCCATCGGTAAGGGAGGGAACTACGAGCAGTACTTC.